The clone carrying this TCR beta chain has just a few counts. Its specificity is not known. The data stem from a study of post-analysis software for immune sequencing data. Study findings and constraints: Patients showed TRBV5-6, TRBV5-1 and TRBV20-1 among four to six TRBV segments more frequent than in controls. Strong co-clustering by F measure was evident for samples that had been prepared in the same batch. Normalized Chao1 diversity in multiple sclerosis patients fell significantly below that of controls.

Trimming cost V 4 bases and J 4 bases, with 12 bases left between them. Germline lookup yields CDR1 SGHTS and CDR2 YDEGEE. This CDR3 comprises 14 residues. Unique molecular identifiers were built into the TCR beta cDNA libraries. Input populations of roughly 0.85 to 11 million T cells gave rise to some 500,000 cDNA molecules. TCRdb re-derived calls from the PCR reads in MiXCR, one entry per CDR3 protein. Among 350,000 to 450,000 distinct CDR3 sequences listed, about a third were seen once. This sequence originates from a girl aged 5 to 17 with multiple sclerosis. The material sequenced was blood. This chain uses TRBV5-8 with TRBJ2-1, with a possible D match to TRBD2 (5 bases). As DNA, the CDR3 is TGTGCCAGCAGCCCGGGATGGGCGTACAATGAGCAGTTCTTC. It yields the protein CASSPGWAYNEQFF.